The T cell receptor beta chain described here comes from a study of T cell clonality in common variable immunodeficiency. This clone was picked up a small number of times. The antigen remains undetermined. The CDR3 is cut off 3 residues early in the read; its end comes from the germline J gene. Points from the study as a whole: In common variable immunodeficiency, TCR beta chains reportedly carried fewer deletions and N-nucleotide insertions. Authors noted CVID clonality's cause needs subpopulation repertoire sequencing.

CDR3 length: 18 amino acids. Germline V lookup: CDR1 LNHDA, CDR2 SQIVND (reference sequence). V shed 4 bases and J 0 bases; nucleotides not matched to a gene: 6. Equal genomic DNA amounts from CVID and control samples were sequenced. The method was immunoSEQ multiplex PCR; TCRdb's version includes in-frame clones alone and lacks a portion of them. The table lists under 40,000 clones, with no singletons. Patients had low serum IgG, IgA and/or IgM and specific antibody deficiency. Of CVID subjects, under 17 were female and roughly 30 male, mean age approximately 41. This receptor was obtained from a human donor with common variable immunodeficiency. This rearrangement joins TRBV19 to TRBJ2-6; 10 bases are shared with TRBD1. The material sequenced was peripheral blood mononuclear cells. CDR3 in amino acids: CASSSWTGGFSGANVLTF. Incomplete CDR3 DNA: TGTGCCAGTAGTAGCTGGACAGGGGGGTTCTCTGGGGCCAACGTC.